The sequence of this TCR beta chain was determined in a study of Ad26.COV2.S vaccination and SARS-CoV-2 variants. Across the study: Donor was assigned to the Ad26.COV2.S arm of trial COV1001. Dosing was one shot or two shots 56 days apart.

With regard to this clone: Its antigen is unknown.

The sample's treatment: around 19 received Ad26.COV2.S at low or high dose, single or two shots; several received placebo; per-sample allocation not given. After the first vaccine or placebo injection, samples were drawn on day 63. Donor was an adult aged 18-55 years in Boston. The CDR3 runs to 14 residues. CDR1 SGHRS and CDR2 YFSETQ come from the germline V gene. V lost 0 bases and J lost 4; bases outside the gene matches: 2. Study-wide findings and caveats: Estimates derived from TCR breadth and depth analyses may have underestimated total T cell responses.

Profiled with immunoSEQ multiplex PCR; TCRdb holds only in-frame clones, not every one. The data hold over 400,000 clones, with 80% to 95% observed a single time. Sequenced here: peripheral blood, sampled in a trial of Ad26.COV2.S vaccine versus placebo. This chain links TRBV5-1 with TRBJ1-2; 8 bases align to TRBD1. The TCR comes from a person between 18 and 65 years old who received the Ad26.COV2.S COVID-19 vaccine or a placebo. Here the CDR3 DNA reads TGCGCCAGCAGCTTGGGGACAGGGATCTATGGCTACACCTTC. This translates into CASSLGTGIYGYTF.